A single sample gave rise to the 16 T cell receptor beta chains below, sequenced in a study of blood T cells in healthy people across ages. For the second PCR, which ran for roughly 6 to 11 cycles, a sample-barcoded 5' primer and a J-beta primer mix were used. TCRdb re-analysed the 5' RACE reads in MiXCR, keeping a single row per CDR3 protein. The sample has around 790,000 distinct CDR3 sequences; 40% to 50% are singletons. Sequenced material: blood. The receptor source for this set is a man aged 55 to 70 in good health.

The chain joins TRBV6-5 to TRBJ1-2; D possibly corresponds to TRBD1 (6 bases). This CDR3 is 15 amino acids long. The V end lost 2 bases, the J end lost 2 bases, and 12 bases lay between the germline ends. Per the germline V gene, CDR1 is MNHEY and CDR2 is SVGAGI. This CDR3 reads CASSYEVTGNYGYTF. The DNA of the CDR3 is TGTGCCAGCAGTTACGAGGTTACAGGGAACTATGGCTACACCTTC.

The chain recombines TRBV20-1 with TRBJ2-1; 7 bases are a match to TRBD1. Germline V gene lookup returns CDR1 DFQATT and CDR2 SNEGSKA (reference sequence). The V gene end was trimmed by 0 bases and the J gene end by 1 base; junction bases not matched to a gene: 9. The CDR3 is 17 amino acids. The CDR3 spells CSARDRGGVRSYNEQFF. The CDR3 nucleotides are TGCAGTGCTAGAGATCGAGGGGGCGTTAGGTCCTACAATGAGCAGTTCTTC.

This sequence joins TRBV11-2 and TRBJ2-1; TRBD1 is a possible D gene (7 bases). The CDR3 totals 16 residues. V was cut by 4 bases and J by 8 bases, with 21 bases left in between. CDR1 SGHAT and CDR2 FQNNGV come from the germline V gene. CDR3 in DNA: TGTGCCAGCAGCTCGGTCAGGGGGGTTTATGGGGATGAGCAGTTCTTC. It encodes CASSSVRGVYGDEQFF.

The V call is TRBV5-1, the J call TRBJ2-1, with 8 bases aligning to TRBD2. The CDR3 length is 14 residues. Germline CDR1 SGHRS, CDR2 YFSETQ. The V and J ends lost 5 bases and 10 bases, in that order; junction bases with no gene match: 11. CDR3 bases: TGCGCCAGCAGTTCCCTCCGGGAGGGAGCAGAGCAGTTCTTC. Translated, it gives CASSSLREGAEQFF.

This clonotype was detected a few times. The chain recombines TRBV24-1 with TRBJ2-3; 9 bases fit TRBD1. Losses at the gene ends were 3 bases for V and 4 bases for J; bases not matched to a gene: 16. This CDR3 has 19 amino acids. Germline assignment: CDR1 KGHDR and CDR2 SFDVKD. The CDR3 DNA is TGTGCCACCAGTGATGCGATTCCTCCGGGACAGGGTACGTCAGATACGCAGTATTTT. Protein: CATSDAIPPGQGTSDTQYF.

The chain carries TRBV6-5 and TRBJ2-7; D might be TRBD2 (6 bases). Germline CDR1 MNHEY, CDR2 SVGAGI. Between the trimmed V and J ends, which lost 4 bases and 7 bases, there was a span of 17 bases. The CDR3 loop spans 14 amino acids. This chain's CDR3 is CASSFGEDSTEQYF. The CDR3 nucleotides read TGTGCCAGCAGTTTCGGGGAGGACTCTACTGAGCAGTACTTC.

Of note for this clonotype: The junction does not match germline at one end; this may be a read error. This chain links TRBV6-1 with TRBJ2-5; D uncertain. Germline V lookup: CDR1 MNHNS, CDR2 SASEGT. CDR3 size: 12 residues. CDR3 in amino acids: CASLTRQETKYF. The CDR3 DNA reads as TGTGCCAGTCTGACACGCCAAGAGACCAAGTACTTC.

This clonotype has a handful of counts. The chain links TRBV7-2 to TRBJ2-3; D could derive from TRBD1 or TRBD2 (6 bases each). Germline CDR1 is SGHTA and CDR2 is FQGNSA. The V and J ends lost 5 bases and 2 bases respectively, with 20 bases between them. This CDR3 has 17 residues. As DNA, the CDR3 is TGTGCCAGCAGCCCCCGGGGGCGGTGGGACCCCACAGATACGCAGTATTTT. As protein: CASSPRGRWDPTDTQYF.

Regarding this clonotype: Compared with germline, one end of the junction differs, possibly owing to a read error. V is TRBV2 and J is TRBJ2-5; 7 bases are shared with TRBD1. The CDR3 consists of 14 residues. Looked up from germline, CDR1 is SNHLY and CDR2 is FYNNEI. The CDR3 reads CASREGTVQETQYF. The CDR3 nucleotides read TGTGCCAGCAGGGAAGGGACAGTTCAAGAGACCCAGTACTTC.

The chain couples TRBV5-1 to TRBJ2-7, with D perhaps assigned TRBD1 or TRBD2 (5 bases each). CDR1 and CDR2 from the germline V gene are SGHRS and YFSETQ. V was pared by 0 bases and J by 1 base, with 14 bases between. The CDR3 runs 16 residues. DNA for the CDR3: TGCGCCAGCAGCTTGGGCCGGGACGGAAGGTCCTACGAGCAGTACTTC. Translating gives CASSLGRDGRSYEQYF.

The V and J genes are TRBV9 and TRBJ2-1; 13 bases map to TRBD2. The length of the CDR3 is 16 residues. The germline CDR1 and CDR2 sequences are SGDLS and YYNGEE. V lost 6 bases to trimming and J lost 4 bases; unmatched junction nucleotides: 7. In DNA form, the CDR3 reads TGTGCCAGCACCTCGACTAGCGGGGGGATTTACAATGAGCAGTTCTTC. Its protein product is CASTSTSGGIYNEQFF.

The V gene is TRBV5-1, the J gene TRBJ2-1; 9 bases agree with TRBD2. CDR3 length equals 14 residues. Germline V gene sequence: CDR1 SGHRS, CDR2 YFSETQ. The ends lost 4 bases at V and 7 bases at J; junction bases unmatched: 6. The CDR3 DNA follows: TGCGCCAGCAGCGATTCAGCGGGGGGAAATGAGCAGTTCTTC. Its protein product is CASSDSAGGNEQFF.

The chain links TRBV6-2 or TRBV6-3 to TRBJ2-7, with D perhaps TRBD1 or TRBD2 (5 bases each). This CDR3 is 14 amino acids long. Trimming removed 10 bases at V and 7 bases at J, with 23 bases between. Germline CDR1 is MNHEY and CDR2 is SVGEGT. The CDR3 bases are TGTGCCACTCAAGATGGGGGTGCTCTCAATGAGCAGTACTTC. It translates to CATQDGGALNEQYF.

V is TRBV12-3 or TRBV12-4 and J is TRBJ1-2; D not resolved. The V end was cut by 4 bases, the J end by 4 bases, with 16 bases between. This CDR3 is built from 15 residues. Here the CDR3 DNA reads TGTGCCAGCAGTTCCGGAGCCCCCGGCGGCTATGGCTACACCTTC. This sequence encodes CASSSGAPGGYGYTF.

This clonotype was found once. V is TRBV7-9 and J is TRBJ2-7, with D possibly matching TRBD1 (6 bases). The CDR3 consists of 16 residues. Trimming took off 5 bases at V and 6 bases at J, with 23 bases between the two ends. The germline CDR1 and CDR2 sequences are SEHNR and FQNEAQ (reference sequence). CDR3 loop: CASSPTDRTPVSEQYF. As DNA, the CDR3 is TGTGCCAGCAGCCCGACTGACAGGACTCCAGTGTCCGAGCAGTACTTC.

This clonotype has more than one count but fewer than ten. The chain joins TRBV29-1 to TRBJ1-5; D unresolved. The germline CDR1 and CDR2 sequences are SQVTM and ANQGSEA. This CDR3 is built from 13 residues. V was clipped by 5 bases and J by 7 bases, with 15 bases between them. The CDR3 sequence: CSVREEMSQPQHF. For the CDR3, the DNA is TGCAGCGTTAGAGAAGAAATGAGCCAGCCCCAGCATTTT.